These 26 T cell receptor beta chains were all obtained from the same sample, sequenced in a study of CD8 T cells in Susac syndrome. An amount of RNA that ranged from roughly 0.45 to 1 ug was reverse transcribed with random hexamers. TCRdb re-called the immunoSEQ multiplex PCR reads through MiXCR, storing one row per CDR3 protein. In the table there are 95,000 to 150,000 distinct CDR3 sequences, roughly 94% of which are singletons. The sequenced material came from CD8+ T cells from PBMCs. The receptors come from a human donor with Susac syndrome.

The chain combines TRBV7-2 with TRBJ2-3; 12 positions match TRBD2. The CDR3 is 16 residues long. The V gene end was trimmed by 5 bases and the J gene end by 9 bases; junction bases not matched to a gene: 12. Per the germline V gene, CDR1 is SGHTA and CDR2 is FQGNSA. CDR3 sequence (DNA): TGTGCCAGCAGCATCAGACTAGCGGGGGATTTTACGACGCAGTATTTT. It specifies CASSIRLAGDFTTQYF. Supplemented by reference TRBV7-2 and TRBJ2-3, the full variable domain reads GAGVSQSPSNKVTEKGKDVELRCDPISGHTALYWYRQSLGQGLEFLIYFQGNSAPDKSGLPSDRFSAERTGGSVSTLTIQRTQQEDSAVYLCASSIRLAGDFTTQYFGPGTRLTVL.

J is TRBJ2-1 and V is TRBV7-2, with TRBD1 matching 7 bases. The V segment lost 1 base and the J segment 7 bases; nucleotides outside the gene matches: 4. Germline CDR1 and CDR2: SGHTA and FQGNSA. The CDR3 sequence is 14 residues long. DNA for the CDR3: TGTGCCAGCAGCTTAGACGGGACAGAGAATGAGCAGTTCTTC. Translation: CASSLDGTENEQFF.

The chain joins TRBV29-1 to TRBJ1-2, with 9 bases that match TRBD1. V gave up 5 bases and J gave up 4 bases; unmatched junction bases: 14. The V gene's germline CDR1 is SQVTM and CDR2 ANQGSEA. This CDR3 spans 16 amino acids. Here the CDR3 reads CSVLPRTGQGFYGYTF. CDR3 in DNA: TGCAGCGTTCTGCCCCGAACCGGACAGGGGTTCTATGGCTACACCTTC.

The chain employs TRBV2 and TRBJ1-2, with TRBD1 matching over 8 bases. The CDR3 spans 14 residues. The germline V gene has CDR1 SNHLY and CDR2 FYNNEI. Trimming took 6 bases from V and 5 from J; bases not matched to a gene: 8. CDR3 protein: CASRRGQADYGYTF. CDR3 nucleotides: TGTGCCAGCAGGAGGGGACAGGCGGATTATGGCTACACCTTC.

This CDR3 is CATGTTGGSYEQYF. CDR3 DNA: TGTGCCACCGGGACGACAGGGGGGAGCTACGAGCAGTACTTC. The chain uses TRBV15 and TRBJ2-7; TRBD1 matches at 9 bases. The J segment lost 3 bases and the V segment lost 8 bases, leaving 8 bases of the junction unmatched. From germline, CDR1 is LNHNV and CDR2 YYDKDF (reference sequence). This CDR3 region has 14 residues.

The V call is TRBV20-1, the J call TRBJ1-2; D possibly corresponds to TRBD1 (5 bases). Germline-derived CDR1 and CDR2 are DFQATT and SNEGSKA (reference sequence). Trimming removed 3 bases from V and 8 bases from J, with 25 bases in between. CDR3 size: 16 residues. For the CDR3, the DNA is TGCAGTGCTAGGGTCCCGGGGGAGGGACCCATACGAGGCTACACCTTC. Its protein is CSARVPGEGPIRGYTF.

This clonotype was found a few times. This chain uses TRBV11-2 with TRBJ1-1; TRBD1 is a possible D gene (6 bases). The CDR3 contains 14 residues. V lost 1 base, J lost 2 bases, and 8 bases lay in between. Germline V gives CDR1 SGHAT, CDR2 FQNNGV. CDR3 sequence: CASSLGGTNTEAFF. The CDR3 coding sequence is TGTGCCAGCAGCTTAGGCGGGACAAACACTGAAGCTTTCTTT.

The chain is built from TRBV3-1 and TRBJ2-7; perhaps TRBD1 as D (6 bases). Germline V gene sequence: CDR1 LGHDT, CDR2 YNNKEL (reference sequence). The CDR3 contains 17 residues. Between the trimmed V and J ends, which lost 4 bases and 0 bases, there was a span of 19 bases. Here the CDR3 reads CASSLTTGMPSSYEQYF. CDR3 nucleotide sequence: TGTGCCAGCAGCCTTACCACAGGGATGCCCAGCTCCTACGAGCAGTACTTC.

This clonotype has a single count. This chain joins TRBV7-6 and TRBJ2-1; perhaps D is TRBD1 or TRBD2 (5 bases each). V was shortened by 5 bases and J by 1 base, with 18 bases between the two germline ends. Germline-derived CDR1 and CDR2 are SGHVS and FNYEAQ. This CDR3 contains 17 residues. CDR3 nucleotide sequence: TGTGCCAGCAGCGAGAAATCCGGGACCGATTCCTACAATGAGCAGTTCTTC. It yields the protein CASSEKSGTDSYNEQFF.

The rearrangement joins TRBV15 to TRBJ2-7; D possibly uses TRBD1 or TRBD2 (5 bases each). This CDR3 is built from 15 residues. CDR1 and CDR2 from the germline V gene are LNHNV and YYDKDF (reference sequence). Trimming removed 1 base from V and 1 base from J, with 11 bases in between. CDR3 nucleotides: TGTGCCACCAGCAGAGCCCGGGACGTATCCTACGAGCAGTACTTC. Its translation: CATSRARDVSYEQYF.

V and J are TRBV12-3 or TRBV12-4 and TRBJ2-7, with TRBD1 identical over 10 bases. The trim removed 4 bases at V and 4 bases at J, leaving 7 bases unmatched. The CDR3 consists of 15 residues. Here the CDR3 DNA reads TGTGCCAGCAGTTACCGACAGGGGGCTACGTACGAGCAGTACTTC. Translating it yields CASSYRQGATYEQYF.

The rearrangement links TRBV7-3 to TRBJ1-3; D call uncertain. V shed 5 bases and J shed 0 bases, with 14 bases lying between them. The CDR3 contains 16 residues. The germline V gene encodes CDR1 SGHTA and CDR2 FQGTGA. In DNA form, the CDR3 reads TGTGCCAGCAGCCCGCTAACCATGAGCTCTGGAAACACCATATATTTT. This encodes CASSPLTMSSGNTIYF.

The rearrangement joins TRBV14 to TRBJ2-7, with TRBD1 matching over 7 bases. From germline, CDR1 is SGHDN and CDR2 FVKESK. J was trimmed by 2 bases and V by 3 bases; bases with no gene match: 1. This CDR3 is 13 amino acids long. The CDR3 DNA sequence: TGTGCCAGCAGCCACAGGGGGACCTACGAGCAGTACTTC. It encodes CASSHRGTYEQYF. The entire variable domain, with the rest obtained from reference TRBV14 and TRBJ2-7, is as follows: EAGVTQFPSHSVIEKGQTVTLRCDPISGHDNLYWYRRVMGKEIKFLLHFVKESKQDESGMPNNRFLAERTGGTYSTLKVQPAELEDSGVYFCASSHRGTYEQYFGPGTRLTVT.

The chain couples TRBV29-1 to TRBJ2-3, with TRBD2 matching over 7 bases. The CDR3 has 13 amino acids. CDR1 is SQVTM and CDR2 is ANQGSEA in the germline V gene. After removal of 4 bases from V and 3 bases from J, the junction contained 4 bases not matched to a gene. CDR3 sequence (DNA): TGCAGCGTTGGGGGGGGTGGAACAGATACGCAGTATTTT. Its protein is CSVGGGGTDTQYF.

The chain has TRBV19 and TRBJ1-4; D not certain. CDR3 length equals 15 residues. Per germline, CDR1 LNHDA and CDR2 SQIVND (reference sequence). The V end lost 5 bases, the J end lost 4 bases, and 14 bases lay between the germline ends. The chain's CDR3 is CASSVNLGLNEKLFF. CDR3 nucleotides: TGTGCCAGTAGTGTGAACCTCGGACTTAATGAAAAACTGTTTTTT.

In this sample, this clonotype turned up once. The chain is built from TRBV7-9 and TRBJ2-7; 7 bases align to TRBD1. With 5 bases clipped from V and 4 bases from J, the junction kept 14 bases outside the gene matches. This CDR3 has 16 amino acids. CDR1 SEHNR and CDR2 FQNEAQ come from the germline V gene (reference sequence). This CDR3 reads CASSDLSRDSLYEQYF. DNA for the CDR3: TGTGCCAGCAGCGACCTTTCCAGGGACAGCCTGTACGAGCAGTACTTC. Variable domain in full (rest from reference TRBV7-9 and TRBJ2-7): DTGVSQNPRHKITKRGQNVTFRCDPISEHNRLYWYRQTLGQGPEFLTYFQNEAQLEKSRLLSDRFSAERPKGSFSTLEIQRTEQGDSAMYLCASSDLSRDSLYEQYFGPGTRLTVT.

The chain has TRBV6-1 and TRBJ2-5; D remains unclear. The germline CDR1 and CDR2 sequences are MNHNS and SASEGT. This CDR3 contains 13 residues. The germline V and J ends were trimmed by 2 bases and 10 bases, with 14 bases remaining between them. CDR3 region: CASSELARKDQYF. The CDR3 nucleotides read TGTGCCAGCAGTGAACTGGCTAGAAAGGACCAGTACTTC.

The chain uses TRBV30 and TRBJ2-2; D ambiguous. The V gene's germline CDR1 is GTSNPN and CDR2 SVGIG (reference sequence). The CDR3 runs to 13 residues. V was cut by 1 base and J by 6 bases, with 9 bases left in between. The CDR3 protein is CAWSDSQPGELFF. Written as DNA, the CDR3 is TGTGCCTGGAGTGACTCCCAGCCCGGGGAGCTGTTTTTT.

This chain uses TRBV9 with TRBJ1-2, with D hard to call. CDR1 and CDR2 (germline): SGDLS, YYNGEE. There are 12 residues in the CDR3. V was pared by 4 bases and J by 5 bases, with 9 bases between. The CDR3 reads CASSYGLYGYTF. Written as DNA, the CDR3 is TGTGCCAGCAGCTACGGACTGTATGGCTACACCTTC.

The chain joins TRBV6-4 to TRBJ2-5, with 8 nucleotides matching TRBD2. Germline CDR1 and CDR2: MRHNA and SNTAGT. The CDR3 is 17 residues long. Trimming took 2 bases from V and 1 from J; bases not matched to a gene: 9. Here the CDR3 reads CASSDRPAGELQETQYF. The CDR3 DNA follows: TGTGCCAGCAGTGACAGGCCAGCGGGGGAACTCCAAGAGACCCAGTACTTC.

The V call is TRBV24-1, the J call TRBJ1-2; 7 bases map to TRBD1. V was clipped by 0 bases and J by 8 bases; unmatched bases: 8. The germline gives CDR1 KGHDR, CDR2 SFDVKD. CDR3 length equals 15 residues. The CDR3 region is CATSDLERGLGGYTF. The CDR3 region has the DNA TGTGCCACCAGTGATTTGGAGAGGGGGCTGGGAGGCTACACCTTC.

The V call is TRBV3-1, the J call TRBJ2-6, with 9 bases aligning to TRBD2. This CDR3 is 20 amino acids long. J gave up 0 bases and V 0 bases, and 9 bases lay outside the gene matches. Germline values: CDR1 LGHDT, CDR2 YNNKEL (reference sequence). This CDR3 is CASSQDLTSGLLSGANVLTF. CDR3 coding DNA: TGTGCCAGCAGCCAAGATCTGACTAGCGGTCTCCTCTCTGGGGCCAACGTCCTGACTTTC.

The chain recombines TRBV7-6 with TRBJ2-7; 7 bases are shared with TRBD2. The CDR3 has 14 amino acids. V gave up 5 bases and J gave up 4 bases; unmatched junction bases: 8. Germline CDR1 reads SGHVS; CDR2 reads FNYEAQ. The CDR3 DNA reads TGTGCCAGCAGCCATGGACTAGTCCCTTACGAGCAGTACTTC. Protein product: CASSHGLVPYEQYF.

The V gene is TRBV14, the J gene TRBJ2-2; 8 positions match TRBD2. V was clipped by 4 bases and J by 7 bases; unmatched bases: 8. The germline CDR1 and CDR2 sequences are SGHDN and FVKESK. This CDR3 is built from 15 residues. The CDR3 reads CASSPGLARLGELFF. CDR3 DNA sequence: TGTGCCAGCAGCCCCGGACTAGCTAGGCTCGGGGAGCTGTTTTTT.

CDR3 residues: CSVAGISGANVLTF. CDR3 nucleotides: TGCAGCGTGGCAGGGATCTCTGGGGCCAACGTCCTGACTTTC. This chain connects TRBV29-1 to TRBJ2-6; TRBD1 might be the D (5 bases). The CDR3 contains 14 residues. Per germline, CDR1 SQVTM and CDR2 ANQGSEA. Trimming pared 6 bases from V and 0 bases from J, leaving 9 bases between. Supplemented by reference TRBV29-1 and TRBJ2-6, the full variable domain reads SAVISQKPSRDICQRGTSLTIQCQVDSQVTMMFWYRQQPGQSLTLIATANQGSEATYESGFVIDKFPISRPNLTFSTLTVSNMSPEDSSIYLCSVAGISGANVLTFGAGSRLTVL.

The J gene is TRBJ2-7, the V gene TRBV7-9; D may be TRBD1 (5 bases). The germline CDR1 and CDR2 sequences are SEHNR and FQNEAQ (reference sequence). Trimming shortened V by 1 base and J by 5 bases, and 6 bases separated the two germline ends. The CDR3 totals 12 residues. The CDR3 DNA sequence: TGTGCCAGCAGCTTAGGCAGGGACGAGCAGTACTTC. As protein: CASSLGRDEQYF.